This T cell receptor beta chain was documented in a study of molecular identifiers for immune sequencing clone quantification. Study in general: The replicates split RNA from approximately 20,000 or 100,000 naive CD8 cells five ways and sequenced four.

V dropped 0 bases and J dropped 7 bases, with 6 bases sitting between them. The CDR3 is 12 amino acids. TCRdb recomputed calls from the PCR reads with MiXCR, one row per CDR3 protein. Here the sample spans roughly 630,000 distinct CDR3 sequences, about 25% being singletons. Source material: naive CD8+ T cells from blood, with Jurkat cell RNA spiked in. Subset meaning: FACS-sorted CD8+CD4-CCR7+CD45RA+ naive T cells. The clonotype was recovered from a human donor in good health. Some libraries in this study had Jurkat cell RNA spiked in. The chain recombines TRBV12-3 or TRBV12-4 with TRBJ1-1; D is unclear. The CDR3 spells CASSLAVVEAFF. The DNA for the CDR3 is TGTGCCAGCAGTTTAGCGGTAGTTGAAGCTTTCTTT.